The rows below give T cell receptor beta chains drawn from one sample of a study of blood T cells in healthy people across ages. TCRdb analysed the 5' RACE reads with MiXCR anew, one entry per CDR3 protein. The sample has about 1,400,000 distinct CDR3 sequences, approximately 40% seen once. Input material: blood. Receptor source: a woman between 18 and 29 years old in good health. The CDR3 runs from the conserved cysteine through the conserved F or W. A D gene is named only where the DNA matches it firmly. Not all rows give a size; the values are once, few, many and, for expanded clones, a class.

v_gene	len	j_gene	abundance	d_gene	CDR3aa	CDR3nt
TRBV5-4	17	TRBJ2-1	.	.	CACSSWTAMSSYNEQFF	TGTGCCTGCAGCTCGTGGACGGCCATGAGCTCCTACAATGAGCAGTTCTTC
TRBV2	14	TRBJ1-1	.	.	CASSVQGRRAEAFF	TGTGCCAGCAGTGTCCAGGGACGGAGAGCTGAAGCTTTCTTT
TRBV3-1	13	TRBJ1-4	.	.	CASSPNGQGKLFF	TGTGCCAGCAGCCCGAACGGGCAGGGAAAACTATTTTTT
TRBV25-1	12	TRBJ2-7	few	.	CASSHFGDEQYF	TGTGCCAGCAGCCACTTCGGGGACGAGCAGTACTTC
TRBV20-1	14	TRBJ2-5	.	.	CSLGAGSIQETQYF	TGCAGTCTGGGGGCAGGGAGCATCCAAGAGACCCAGTACTTC
TRBV20-1	12	TRBJ2-7	few	.	CSARPQVSEQYF	TGCAGTGCTCGCCCGCAGGTTAGCGAGCAGTACTTC
TRBV4-1	14	TRBJ2-1	.	.	CASSQGVSYNEQFF	TGCGCCAGCAGCCAAGGAGTCTCCTACAATGAGCAGTTCTTC
TRBV27	13	TRBJ1-2	.	.	CASSVGTGRGYTF	TGTGCCAGCTCGGTGGGTACGGGGAGGGGCTACACCTTC
TRBV9	12	TRBJ2-1	many	.	CASSGSNSEQFF	TGTGCCAGCAGCGGATCTAATTCTGAGCAGTTCTTC
TRBV7-2	12	TRBJ2-7	.	.	CASSLQFSEQYF	TGTGCCAGCAGCTTACAGTTCTCCGAGCAGTACTTC
TRBV20-1	14	TRBJ2-1	.	TRBD2	CSARLAGVGNEQFF	TGCAGTGCTAGGCTAGCGGGAGTTGGAAATGAGCAGTTCTTC
TRBV6-6	15	TRBJ2-1	.	.	CASSSESWGRGEQFF	TGTGCCAGCAGTTCCGAGAGTTGGGGGCGCGGTGAGCAGTTCTTC
TRBV14	13	TRBJ2-1	few	.	CASSYYQGDEQFF	TGTGCCAGCAGCTATTACCAGGGCGATGAGCAGTTCTTC
TRBV30	15	TRBJ2-3	once	.	CAWSVMVTSTDTQYF	TGTGCCTGGAGTGTAATGGTCACTAGCACAGATACGCAGTATTTT
TRBV7-2	16	TRBJ2-2	.	.	CASSLREVGGTGELFF	TGTGCCAGCAGCTTAAGGGAGGTGGGAGGCACCGGGGAGCTGTTTTTT